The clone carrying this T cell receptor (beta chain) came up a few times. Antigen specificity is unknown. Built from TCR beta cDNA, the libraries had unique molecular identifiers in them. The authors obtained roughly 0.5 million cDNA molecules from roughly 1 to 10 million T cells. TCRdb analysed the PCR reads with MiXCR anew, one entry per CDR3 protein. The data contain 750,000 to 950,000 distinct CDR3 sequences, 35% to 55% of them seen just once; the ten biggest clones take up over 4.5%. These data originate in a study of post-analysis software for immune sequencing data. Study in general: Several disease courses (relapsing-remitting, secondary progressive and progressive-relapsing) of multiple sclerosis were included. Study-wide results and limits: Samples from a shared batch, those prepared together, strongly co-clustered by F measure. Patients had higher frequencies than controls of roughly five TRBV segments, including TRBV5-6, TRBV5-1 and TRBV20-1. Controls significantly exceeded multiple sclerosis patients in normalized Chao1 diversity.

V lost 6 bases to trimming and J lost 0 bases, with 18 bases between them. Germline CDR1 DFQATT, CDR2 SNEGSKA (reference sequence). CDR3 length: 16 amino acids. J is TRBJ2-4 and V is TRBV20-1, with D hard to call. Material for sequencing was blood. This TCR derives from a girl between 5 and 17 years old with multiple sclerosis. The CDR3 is CSANLVRDLAKNIQYF. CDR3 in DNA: TGCAGTGCAAACCTTGTCCGTGATCTAGCCAAAAACATTCAGTACTTC.